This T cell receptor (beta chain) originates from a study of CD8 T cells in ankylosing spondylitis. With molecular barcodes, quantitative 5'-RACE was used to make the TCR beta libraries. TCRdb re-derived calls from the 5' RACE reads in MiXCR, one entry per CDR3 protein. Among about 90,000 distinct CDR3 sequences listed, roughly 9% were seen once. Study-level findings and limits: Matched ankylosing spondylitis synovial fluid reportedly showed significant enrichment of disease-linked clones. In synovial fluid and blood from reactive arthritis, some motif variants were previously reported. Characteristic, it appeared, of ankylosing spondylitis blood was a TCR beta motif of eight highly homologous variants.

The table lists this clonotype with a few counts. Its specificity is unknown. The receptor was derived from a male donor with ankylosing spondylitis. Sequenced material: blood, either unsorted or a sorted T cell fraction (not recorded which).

This CDR3 is CASSLVRDYGYTF. The CDR3 region has the DNA TGTGCCAGCAGCTTAGTAAGGGACTATGGCTACACCTTC. This sequence joins TRBV11-2 and TRBJ1-2; unclear D gene. The V end was cut by 1 base, the J end by 3 bases, with 6 bases between. The CDR3 totals 13 residues. Germline V gene data show CDR1 as SGHAT and CDR2 as FQNNGV.